Each of the 11 T cell receptor beta chains below was sequenced from the same sample in a study of post-analysis software for immune sequencing data. Study conclusions and caveats: Relative to controls, patients had about 5 TRBV segments at higher frequency, with TRBV5-6, TRBV5-1 and TRBV20-1 among these.

Antigens of these TCRs are unknown. Unique molecular identifiers were carried by the TCR beta cDNA libraries. Using its own MiXCR run on the PCR reads, TCRdb lists one record per CDR3 protein. The sample includes a few hundred thousand distinct CDR3 sequences, less than 40% of them seen just once. Sequencing input: blood. The receptors come from a girl aged 5 to 17 with multiple sclerosis.

This clonotype was seen a few times. This chain joins TRBV2 and TRBJ2-2, with D possibly being TRBD2 (5 bases). Germline CDR1 is SNHLY and CDR2 is FYNNEI. V lost 3 bases, J lost 0 bases, and 17 bases lay in between. This CDR3 is built from 18 residues. CDR3 nucleotides: TGTGCCAGCAGTGACATAGGAGGTATTGGATCGAACACCGGGGAGCTGTTTTTT. Its protein is CASSDIGGIGSNTGELFF.

In its sample, this clonotype was seen a few times. The chain joins TRBV11-2 to TRBJ1-1; 7 bases are a match to TRBD1. After removal of 5 bases from V and 8 bases from J, the junction contained 17 bases not matched to a gene. The CDR3 length is 16 residues. Germline V gene sequence: CDR1 SGHAT, CDR2 FQNNGV. CDR3 nucleotide sequence: TGTGCCAGCAGCCCCCACCCGACAGGGCTTCGGGGGGAAGCTTTCTTT. It is translated as CASSPHPTGLRGEAFF.

A single count supports this clonotype. The chain joins TRBV20-1 to TRBJ2-7; D is perhaps TRBD2 (5 bases). Germline assignment: CDR1 DFQATT and CDR2 SNEGSKA (reference sequence). The germline V and J ends were trimmed by 0 bases and 7 bases, with 10 bases remaining between them. The CDR3 spans 12 residues. The CDR3 spells CSARDAGMEQYF. CDR3 nucleotides: TGCAGTGCTAGAGATGCCGGGATGGAGCAGTACTTC.

There are many counts of this clonotype. The chain is built from TRBV5-1 and TRBJ2-1, with a tentative D call TRBD2 (5 bases). Germline CDR1 is SGHRS and CDR2 is YFSETQ. V was pared by 4 bases and J by 2 bases, with 16 bases between. CDR3 size: 16 residues. DNA of the CDR3: TGCGCCAGCAGCCACGGGGTAGCGCCTACCTACAATGAGCAGTTCTTC. It encodes CASSHGVAPTYNEQFF.

This clonotype occurred many times. The chain has TRBV7-2 and TRBJ1-5; 8 bases line up with TRBD1. CDR1 and CDR2 (germline): SGHTA, FQGNSA. This CDR3 has 15 amino acids. Losses at the gene ends were 5 bases for V and 4 bases for J; bases not matched to a gene: 7. The CDR3 loop reads CASSRQGLENQPQHF. CDR3 nucleotides: TGTGCCAGCAGCCGACAGGGGTTGGAAAATCAGCCCCAGCATTTT.

This chain connects TRBV7-9 to TRBJ2-6; D possibly corresponds to TRBD2 (5 bases). The CDR3 covers 16 residues. V was clipped by 2 bases and J by 4 bases, with 12 bases between them. Germline V gene data show CDR1 as SEHNR and CDR2 as FQNEAQ (reference sequence). The CDR3 bases are TGTGCCAGCAGCTTAAACAGCGGAGCAGGGGCCAACGTCCTGACTTTC. This encodes CASSLNSGAGANVLTF.

This clonotype was seen many times. This rearrangement joins TRBV5-1 to TRBJ1-6; unclear D gene. Trimming shortened V by 4 bases and J by 9 bases, and 11 bases separated the two germline ends. The CDR3 sequence is 13 residues long. Germline V lookup: CDR1 SGHRS, CDR2 YFSETQ. DNA of the CDR3: TGCGCCAGCAGCCCGGATGCGGCTTCACCCCTCCACTTT. Its protein is CASSPDAASPLHF.

Comment on this clonotype: A read error is possible here, since a much larger clone lies one base away. The chain has TRBV29-1 and TRBJ2-1; TRBD2 is a possible D gene (6 bases). With the DNA end fitting TRBJ2-7 better, the J assignment may be wrong. The V gene's germline CDR1 is SQVTM and CDR2 ANQGSEA. The length of the CDR3 is 13 residues. The CDR3 loop reads CSVIDGRGNEQYF. In DNA form, the CDR3 reads TGCAGCGTCATTGACGGGCGGGGCAATGAGCAGTACTTC.

The J gene is TRBJ2-6, the V gene TRBV14, with D possibly TRBD1 on 6 matching bases. There are 16 residues in the CDR3. Per germline, CDR1 SGHDN and CDR2 FVKESK. V gave up 2 bases and J gave up 2 bases, with 10 bases separating them. The CDR3 reads CASSQLQGAGANVLTF. CDR3 sequence (DNA): TGTGCCAGCAGCCAATTACAGGGTGCTGGGGCCAACGTCCTGACTTTC.

On this clonotype: A much larger clone is a single base away; this may be a read error. The CDR3 loop reads CSVLKGPPGETQYF. CDR3 nucleotide sequence: TGCAGTGTTCTAAAGGGCCCGCCGGGGGAGACCCAGTACTTC. The gene calls are TRBV20-1 and TRBJ2-5, with D possibly TRBD2 on 5 matching bases. Germline CDR1 DFQATT, CDR2 SNEGSKA (reference sequence). Trimming took off 7 bases at V and 5 bases at J, with 20 bases between the two ends. The CDR3 runs 14 residues.

This clonotype showed up many times. This rearrangement joins TRBV20-1 to TRBJ2-1, with 10 positions matching TRBD2. Germline V gene sequence: CDR1 DFQATT, CDR2 SNEGSKA (reference sequence). Losses at the gene ends were 4 bases for V and 8 bases for J; bases not matched to a gene: 8. CDR3 length equals 14 residues. CDR3 nucleotide sequence: TGCAGTGCTAAAAGCGGGAGGGCCGTCGATGAGCAGTTCTTC. Translating gives CSAKSGRAVDEQFF.